Below are 21 T cell receptor beta chains sequenced from a single sample in a study of patients and donors after allogeneic stem cell transplantation. MiXCR, applied by TCRdb to the RT-PCR reads, yields one record per CDR3 protein. In the table there are 920,000 or so distinct CDR3 sequences, around 17% of which are singletons. Sequenced input: blood, either unsorted or a sorted T cell fraction (not recorded which). The receptors stem from a human donor who was either an allogeneic HSCT recipient or a stem cell or donor lymphocyte infusion donor (not recorded which). It is not recorded whose cells these are; they may come from a transplant donor.

V gene TRBV9 combines with J gene TRBJ1-2; no clear D gene. Germline CDR1 is SGDLS and CDR2 is YYNGEE. The CDR3 covers 14 residues. V gave up 3 bases and J gave up 2 bases, with 11 bases separating them. CDR3 in DNA: TGTGCCAGCAGCGCGGACGGTACCAACTATGGCTACACCTTC. Translated: CASSADGTNYGYTF.

This clonotype was picked up a small number of times. The gene calls are TRBV20-1 and TRBJ1-1; D is unclear. The CDR3 contains 13 residues. Germline V lookup: CDR1 DFQATT, CDR2 SNEGSKA (reference sequence). V lost 5 bases to trimming and J lost 4 bases, with 14 bases between them. DNA of the CDR3: TGCAGTGCTCCGCCTCCGCCCCGCACTGAAGCTTTCTTT. Encoded protein: CSAPPPPRTEAFF.

This clonotype came up a few times. The gene calls are TRBV20-1 and TRBJ2-5; 15 bases agree with TRBD2. V was clipped by 3 bases and J by 4 bases; unmatched bases: 6. The CDR3 is made up of 16 amino acids. The V gene's germline CDR1 is DFQATT and CDR2 SNEGSKA (reference sequence). DNA of the CDR3: TGCAGTGCTAGGCTTGGACTAGCGGGAGGGCCAGAGACCCAGTACTTC. This codes for CSARLGLAGGPETQYF.

This clonotype appeared a few times. This chain links TRBV2 with TRBJ2-3; TRBD2 matches 7 bases. Per germline, CDR1 SNHLY and CDR2 FYNNEI. CDR3 length: 15 residues. Losses at the gene ends were 1 base for V and 2 bases for J; bases not matched to a gene: 3. Here the CDR3 reads CASSEVTSATDTQYF. The CDR3 nucleotides are TGTGCCAGCAGTGAAGTTACTAGCGCCACAGATACGCAGTATTTT. The variable domain in full, completed from reference TRBV2 and TRBJ2-3, reads EPEVTQTPSHQVTQMGQEVILRCVPISNHLYFYWYRQILGQKVEFLVSFYNNEISEKSEIFDDQFSVERPDGSNFTLKIRSTKLEDSAMYFCASSEVTSATDTQYFGPGTRLTVL.

This clonotype was seen ten or more times. The gene calls are TRBV10-3 and TRBJ2-1, with 12 bases identical to TRBD2. V dropped 0 bases and J dropped 8; count of bases not matched to a gene: 17. The CDR3 is 20 amino acids. Germline CDR1 reads ENHRY; CDR2 reads SYGVKD. CDR3 protein: CAISESGDSFRLAGADEQFF. The CDR3 nucleotides are TGTGCCATCAGTGAGTCAGGAGACTCTTTTAGACTAGCGGGAGCAGATGAGCAGTTCTTC.

This clonotype was observed a few times. This chain uses TRBV20-1 with TRBJ1-5; D remains ambiguous. The CDR3 length is 13 residues. Looked up from germline, CDR1 is DFQATT and CDR2 is SNEGSKA (reference sequence). The V gene lost 3 bases and the J gene lost 7 bases, with 13 bases spanning the gap. CDR3 nucleotide sequence: TGCAGTGCTAGTGGGGATTTGAGACAGCCCCAGCATTTT. This gives the protein CSASGDLRQPQHF.

This clonotype was found a few times. The chain joins TRBV18 to TRBJ2-7; TRBD1 might be the D (6 bases). Germline CDR1 KGHSH, CDR2 LQKENI. This CDR3 region has 15 residues. Between the trimmed V and J ends, which lost 0 bases and 3 bases, there was a span of 12 bases. DNA for the CDR3: TGTGCCAGCTCACCACCATCAGGACAGAACTACGAGCAGTACTTC. The encoded protein is CASSPPSGQNYEQYF.

This clonotype was seen only a few times. The chain combines TRBV7-3 with TRBJ2-1; D uncertain. Germline V gives CDR1 SGHTA, CDR2 FQGTGA. The CDR3 is 13 residues long. V was pared by 0 bases and J by 12 bases, with 12 bases between. In nucleotides, the CDR3 is TGTGCCAGCAGCTTAACGGGTGAGGCTGGGCAGTTCTTC. This encodes CASSLTGEAGQFF.

This clonotype was observed a handful of times. The CDR3 region is CASSVEASGGAVGELFF. CDR3 coding DNA: TGTGCCAGCAGCGTAGAGGCAAGCGGGGGGGCGGTCGGGGAGCTGTTTTTT. J is TRBJ2-2 and V is TRBV9; TRBD2 matches 10 bases. J was trimmed by 7 bases and V by 0 bases; bases with no gene match: 9. Germline CDR1 reads SGDLS; CDR2 reads YYNGEE. The CDR3 has 17 residues.

The chain carries TRBV4-2 and TRBJ2-1; D perhaps matches TRBD2 (7 bases). Trimming left V 1 base short and J 3 bases short, with 13 bases between. This CDR3 has 16 residues. The V gene's germline CDR1 is LGHNA and CDR2 YNFKEQ. The CDR3 DNA sequence: TGTGCCAGCAGCCAAGGACGAGGGGGGGTCTACAATGAGCAGTTCTTC. Protein: CASSQGRGGVYNEQFF.

This sequence joins TRBV10-3 and TRBJ1-2; D not resolved. The germline CDR1 and CDR2 sequences are ENHRY and SYGVKD. The length of the CDR3 is 11 residues. V was cut by 3 bases and J by 8 bases, with 7 bases left in between. The DNA of the CDR3 is TGTGCCATCAGTGATGATGAAGGCTACACCTTC. This sequence encodes CAISDDEGYTF.

The chain uses TRBV20-1 and TRBJ2-5; TRBD2 matches at 9 bases. With V trimmed by 0 bases and J by 4 bases, 3 bases remained unmatched. The CDR3 has 14 residues. The germline gives CDR1 DFQATT, CDR2 SNEGSKA (reference sequence). The CDR3, as DNA: TGCAGTGCTAGAGATAGCGGGAGTTTAGAGACCCAGTACTTC. It translates to CSARDSGSLETQYF.

Only a few counts were recorded for this clonotype. The genes are TRBV20-1 and TRBJ2-7; 9 nucleotides match TRBD2. Germline loops: CDR1 DFQATT, CDR2 SNEGSKA (reference sequence). Losses at the gene ends were 8 bases for V and 3 bases for J; bases not matched to a gene: 8. CDR3 size: 13 residues. The CDR3 sequence is CSSTGTSSYEQYF. CDR3 nucleotide sequence: TGCAGTTCTACCGGGACTAGCAGCTACGAGCAGTACTTC.

The chain carries TRBV24-1 and TRBJ2-1; 7 bases line up with TRBD2. The length of the CDR3 is 15 residues. With 4 bases clipped from V and 6 bases from J, the junction kept 8 bases outside the gene matches. CDR1 is KGHDR and CDR2 is SFDVKD in the germline V gene. The CDR3 region is CATSDRTGGSNEQFF. The CDR3 DNA reads as TGTGCCACCAGTGACCGAACGGGCGGGAGCAATGAGCAGTTCTTC.

V and J are TRBV6-5 and TRBJ2-6; D might be TRBD1 (5 bases). The ends were cut back, 0 bases at V and 4 bases at J, with 19 bases in the middle. The germline V gene has CDR1 MNHEY and CDR2 SVGAGI. The CDR3 runs 19 residues. CDR3 sequence reads: CASSYSWARVSAGANVLTF. The CDR3 nucleotides read TGTGCCAGCAGTTACTCGTGGGCCAGGGTTTCGGCGGGGGCCAACGTCCTGACTTTC.

Ten or more counts support this clonotype. The V gene is TRBV5-6, the J gene TRBJ2-7; D is unclear. The CDR3 contains 14 residues. Deletions cut 0 bases from V and 1 base from J, with 8 bases between. CDR1 is SGHDT, CDR2 YYEEEE, per germline. This CDR3 is CASSLGARSYEQYF. The CDR3 DNA is TGTGCCAGCAGCTTGGGCGCCAGATCCTACGAGCAGTACTTC.

V gene TRBV5-1 combines with J gene TRBJ1-2; D call uncertain. V was trimmed by 0 bases and J by 8 bases, leaving 8 bases between them. The CDR3 totals 12 residues. In germline, CDR1 is SGHRS, CDR2 YFSETQ. In DNA form, the CDR3 reads TGCGCCAGCAGCTTGGCAAACTCCGGCTACACCTTC. It yields the protein CASSLANSGYTF.

In this sample, this clonotype turned up a few times. The genes are TRBV6-5 and TRBJ1-1, with 7 positions matching TRBD1. V was pared by 8 bases and J by 9 bases, with 9 bases of the junction left unmatched. CDR3 length: 12 amino acids. CDR1 is MNHEY, CDR2 SVGAGI, per germline. The CDR3 DNA reads as TGTGCCAGCGGTGACAGGGAGGTGCAAGCTTTCTTT. Amino acid sequence: CASGDREVQAFF.

V is TRBV6-5 and J is TRBJ1-3, with 8 bases that match TRBD1. Germline values: CDR1 MNHEY, CDR2 SVGAGI. The J segment lost 0 bases and the V segment lost 2 bases, leaving 6 bases of the junction unmatched. This CDR3 comprises 17 residues. The CDR3 protein is CASSYRGTGGSGNTIYF. Written as DNA, the CDR3 is TGTGCCAGCAGTTACAGGGGGACAGGCGGCTCTGGAAACACCATATATTTT.

The J gene is TRBJ1-6, the V gene TRBV6-5; D perhaps matches TRBD1 (6 bases). The CDR3 is made up of 17 amino acids. Germline CDR1 and CDR2: MNHEY and SVGAGI. Trimming took 2 bases from V and 0 from J, leaving 11 bases between them. The CDR3 DNA reads as TGTGCCAGCAGTTACCCAACAGGGAGCTCCTATAATTCACCCCTCCACTTT. Translating gives CASSYPTGSSYNSPLHF.

This clonotype was counted between two and nine times. The chain uses TRBV12-3 or TRBV12-4 and TRBJ1-1; unclear D gene. V gave up 3 bases and J gave up 6 bases, with 17 bases separating them. The CDR3 sequence is 15 residues long. DNA of the CDR3: TGTGCCAGCAGTTTTTTGGAGCGTAGGAGCGCTGAAGCTTTCTTT. This gives the protein CASSFLERRSAEAFF.